The next 11 T cell receptor beta chains were all read from a single sample in a study of cytomegalovirus exposure and HLA in healthy donors (dated by TCRdb to about 2017). Libraries were made using the immunoSEQ multiplex PCR assay. A mixture of 60 forward primers for TCR Vbeta segments and 13 reverse primers for TCR Jbeta segments was used in the multiplex PCR. TCRdb's version of the immuneACCESS table is confined to in-frame rearrangements and falls short of the full clone set. An unresolved V gene accounts for under half of the shortfall where checked; the remainder is of unknown origin. Here the sample has around 150,000 clones; 70% to 80% occur a single time. Over 2% of the sample belongs to the ten largest clones. Sequenced sample: PBMCs. These receptors originate from a man in his thirties or forties in good health and CMV-seronegative.

The chain combines TRBV4-2 with TRBJ2-3; 7 positions match TRBD2. The CDR3 length is 17 residues. V shed 0 bases and J 2 bases; nucleotides not matched to a gene: 8. CDR1 and CDR2 from the germline V gene are LGHNA and YNFKEQ. The CDR3 sequence: CASSQDLAGVPTDTQYF. Here the CDR3 DNA reads TGTGCCAGCAGCCAAGATCTCGCGGGAGTCCCCACAGATACGCAGTATTTT.

The chain recombines TRBV5-6 with TRBJ2-7; TRBD2 agrees at 11 bases. This CDR3 has 16 amino acids. Germline values: CDR1 SGHDT, CDR2 YYEEEE. V dropped 5 bases and J dropped 6; count of bases not matched to a gene: 13. The CDR3 protein is CASRPTSGTGRSEQYF. For the CDR3, the DNA is TGTGCCAGCAGGCCGACTAGCGGGACGGGAAGAAGCGAGCAGTACTTC.

The chain has TRBV28 and TRBJ1-2; D is undetermined. The CDR3 contains 14 residues. The V and J ends lost 3 bases and 2 bases respectively, with 10 bases between them. Germline V gene data show CDR1 as MDHEN and CDR2 as SYDVKM. CDR3 nucleotides: TGTGCCAGCAGTTTGCTCGACAAGAACTATGGCTACACCTTC. Translating it yields CASSLLDKNYGYTF.

The V gene is TRBV4-3, the J gene TRBJ2-3; D gene unclear. Germline V CDR1 and CDR2: LGHNA, YSLEER. Trimming pared 4 bases from V and 0 bases from J, leaving 17 bases between. This CDR3 region has 17 residues. In DNA form, the CDR3 reads TGCGCCAGCAGCCGAGACGCTATAAGAGCTAGCACAGATACGCAGTATTTT. Translation: CASSRDAIRASTDTQYF.

This chain uses TRBV5-1 with TRBJ2-1, with 8 bases aligning to TRBD2. V gave up 4 bases and J gave up 3 bases; unmatched junction bases: 6. The CDR3 is made up of 15 amino acids. Looked up from germline, CDR1 is SGHRS and CDR2 is YFSETQ. The DNA of the CDR3 is TGCGCCAGCAGCCCTTTCAGCGGGGGCTACAATGAGCAGTTCTTC. This encodes CASSPFSGGYNEQFF.

The rearrangement links TRBV7-9 to TRBJ2-5; D is unclear. The V end was cut by 1 base, the J end by 5 bases, with 11 bases between. This CDR3 comprises 14 residues. In germline, CDR1 is SEHNR, CDR2 FQNEAQ (reference sequence). CDR3 loop: CASSLDPYGETQYF. CDR3 coding DNA: TGTGCCAGCAGCTTAGACCCGTACGGGGAGACCCAGTACTTC.

The chain has TRBV5-1 and TRBJ2-3, with D perhaps TRBD2 (6 bases). CDR1 and CDR2 (germline): SGHRS, YFSETQ. Trimming stripped 2 bases from V and 6 bases from J, with 13 bases between. The CDR3 is made up of 14 amino acids. This CDR3 is CASSFGTPLDTQYF. CDR3 DNA: TGCGCCAGCAGCTTCGGGACTCCCCTGGATACGCAGTATTTT.

The V and J genes are TRBV14 and TRBJ1-1; D ambiguous. V was shortened by 0 bases and J by 1 base, with 3 bases between the two germline ends. Germline CDR1 is SGHDN and CDR2 is FVKESK. This CDR3 contains 13 residues. The CDR3 DNA is TGTGCCAGCAGCCAAGACAGGAACACTGAAGCTTTCTTT. Its protein is CASSQDRNTEAFF.

V usage is TRBV25-1 and J usage is TRBJ2-2; TRBD1 aligns across 9 bases. This CDR3 spans 13 amino acids. Trimming cost V 10 bases and J 7 bases; bases outside gene matches: 7. Per the germline V gene, CDR1 is MGHDK and CDR2 is SYGVNS. The chain's CDR3 is CATRQGVIGELFF. Written as DNA, the CDR3 is TGTGCCACTAGACAGGGGGTTATCGGGGAGCTGTTTTTT.

The chain combines TRBV6-6 with TRBJ1-2, with 7 nucleotides matching TRBD1. This CDR3 region has 14 residues. Unmatched junction bases numbered 8, after V lost 7 bases and J lost 3 bases. Germline V gene sequence: CDR1 MNHNY, CDR2 SVGAGI (reference sequence). The CDR3 reads CASIQQGFDYGYTF. The DNA for the CDR3 is TGTGCCAGCATCCAACAGGGGTTCGACTATGGCTACACCTTC.

V is TRBV21-1 and J is TRBJ2-2; the table's D call, TRBD1, has no DNA check behind it. TRBV21-1 is classified as a pseudogene. The CDR3 contains 15 residues. CDR3 in DNA: TGTGCCAGCAGCGGCCCATCAAGGAACACCGGGGAGCTGTTTTTT. This translates into CASSGPSRNTGELFF.